This TCR beta chain was retrieved from a study of shared clonotypes between healthy human individuals. The naive CD8 subset, CD45RO-negative cells positively selected for CCR7, excluded terminally differentiated effector memory CD45RA+ cells. CDR3 length: 14 residues. Germline V gene data show CDR1 as SGHRS and CDR2 as YFSETQ. Trimming removed 7 bases at V and 0 bases at J, with 11 bases between. In the case of this clone: The antigen is not known.

Under the authors' procedure: With immunoSEQ giving junction-only sequences and no quality scores, filtering differed. This table comes from immunoSEQ multiplex PCR, and its TCRdb copy is limited to in-frame clones, with some not included. V and J calls and clone size are those listed in that table; D and trimming were worked out from the DNA. The profile covers 660,000 or so clones, with about 96% appearing a single time and roughly 0.12% taken by the ten largest. Broader study findings: Measured sharing among donors was expected to vary with sequencing depth. Rarefaction exposed incomplete sorted-subset sequencing despite large depth.

The sequencing sample was made of naive CD8+ T cells sorted from blood. This TCR was recovered from a woman younger than 45 in good health. The chain carries TRBV5-1 and TRBJ2-1; the D is unclear. The CDR3 bases are TGCGCCAGCTCCCTACTATTCTCCTACAATGAGCAGTTCTTC. Amino acids: CASSLLFSYNEQFF. Combining the CDR3 with reference TRBV5-1 and TRBJ2-1 gives the whole variable domain KAGVTQTPRYLIKTRGQQVTLSCSPISGHRSVSWYQQTPGQGLQFLFEYFSETQRNKGNFPGRFSGRQFSNSRSEMNVSTLELGDSALYLCASSLLFSYNEQFFGPGTRLTVL.